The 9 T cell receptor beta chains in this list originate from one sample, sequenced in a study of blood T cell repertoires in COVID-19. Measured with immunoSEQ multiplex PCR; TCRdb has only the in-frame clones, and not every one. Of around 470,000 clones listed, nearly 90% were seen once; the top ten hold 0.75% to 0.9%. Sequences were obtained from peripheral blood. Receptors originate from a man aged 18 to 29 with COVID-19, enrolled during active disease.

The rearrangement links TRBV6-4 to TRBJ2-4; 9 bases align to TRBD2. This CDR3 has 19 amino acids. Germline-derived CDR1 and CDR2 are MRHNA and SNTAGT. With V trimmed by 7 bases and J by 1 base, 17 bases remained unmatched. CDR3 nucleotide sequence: TGTGCCAGCATTGGGGCGACTAGCGGACCTCTTTCGGCCAAAAACATTCAGTACTTC. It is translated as CASIGATSGPLSAKNIQYF.

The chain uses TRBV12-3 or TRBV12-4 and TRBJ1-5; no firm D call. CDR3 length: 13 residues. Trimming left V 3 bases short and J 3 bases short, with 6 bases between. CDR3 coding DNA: TGTGCCAGCAGTTTCGGGGACAATCAGCCCCAGCATTTT. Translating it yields CASSFGDNQPQHF.

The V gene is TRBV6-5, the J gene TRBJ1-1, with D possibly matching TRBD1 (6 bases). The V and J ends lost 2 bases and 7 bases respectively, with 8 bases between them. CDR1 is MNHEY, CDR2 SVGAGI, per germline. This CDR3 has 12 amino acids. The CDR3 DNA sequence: TGTGCCAGCAGTTACCTACAGGGTGAAGCTTTCTTT. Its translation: CASSYLQGEAFF.

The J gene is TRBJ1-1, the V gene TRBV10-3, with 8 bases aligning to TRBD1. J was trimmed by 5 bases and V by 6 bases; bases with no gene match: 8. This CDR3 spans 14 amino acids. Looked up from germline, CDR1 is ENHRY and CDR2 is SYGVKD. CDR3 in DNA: TGTGCCATCAGCCAGTTTACAGGGGGGACTGAAGCTTTCTTT. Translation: CAISQFTGGTEAFF.

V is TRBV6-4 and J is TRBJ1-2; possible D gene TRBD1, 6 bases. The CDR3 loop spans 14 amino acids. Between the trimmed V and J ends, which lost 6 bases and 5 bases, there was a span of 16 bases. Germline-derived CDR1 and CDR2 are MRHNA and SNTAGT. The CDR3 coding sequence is TGTGCCAGCAGCCGCGGACAGTCGGGATATGGCTACACCTTC. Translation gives CASSRGQSGYGYTF.

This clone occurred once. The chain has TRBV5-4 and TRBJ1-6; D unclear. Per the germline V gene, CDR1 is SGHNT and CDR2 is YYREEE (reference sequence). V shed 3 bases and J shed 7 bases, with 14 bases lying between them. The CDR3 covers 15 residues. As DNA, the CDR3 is TGTGCCAGCAGCTCAGGCCGGAACCTCAATTCACCCCTCCACTTT. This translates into CASSSGRNLNSPLHF.

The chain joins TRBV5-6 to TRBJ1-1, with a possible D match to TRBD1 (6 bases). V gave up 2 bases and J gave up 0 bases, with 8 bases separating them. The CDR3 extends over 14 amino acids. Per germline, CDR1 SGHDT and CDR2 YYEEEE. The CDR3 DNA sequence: TGTGCCAGCAGCTTCAGGGGAATGAACACTGAAGCTTTCTTT. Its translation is CASSFRGMNTEAFF.

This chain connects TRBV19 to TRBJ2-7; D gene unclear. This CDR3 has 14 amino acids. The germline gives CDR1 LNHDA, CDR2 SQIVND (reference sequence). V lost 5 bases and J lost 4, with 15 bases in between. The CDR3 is CASSWVQGGYEQYF. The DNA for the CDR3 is TGTGCCAGTAGTTGGGTGCAAGGCGGTTACGAGCAGTACTTC.

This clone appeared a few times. The CDR3 DNA follows: TGTGCCAGCAGCCAAGATGCGGGAATGGGTGGCTACACCTTC. The encoded protein is CASSQDAGMGGYTF. The chain links TRBV3-1 (or the pseudogene TRBV3-2) to TRBJ1-2; the D is unclear. The CDR3 is 14 residues long. The germline V and J ends were trimmed by 0 bases and 7 bases, with 12 bases remaining between them. The germline gives CDR1 LGHDT, CDR2 YNNKEL (reference sequence).